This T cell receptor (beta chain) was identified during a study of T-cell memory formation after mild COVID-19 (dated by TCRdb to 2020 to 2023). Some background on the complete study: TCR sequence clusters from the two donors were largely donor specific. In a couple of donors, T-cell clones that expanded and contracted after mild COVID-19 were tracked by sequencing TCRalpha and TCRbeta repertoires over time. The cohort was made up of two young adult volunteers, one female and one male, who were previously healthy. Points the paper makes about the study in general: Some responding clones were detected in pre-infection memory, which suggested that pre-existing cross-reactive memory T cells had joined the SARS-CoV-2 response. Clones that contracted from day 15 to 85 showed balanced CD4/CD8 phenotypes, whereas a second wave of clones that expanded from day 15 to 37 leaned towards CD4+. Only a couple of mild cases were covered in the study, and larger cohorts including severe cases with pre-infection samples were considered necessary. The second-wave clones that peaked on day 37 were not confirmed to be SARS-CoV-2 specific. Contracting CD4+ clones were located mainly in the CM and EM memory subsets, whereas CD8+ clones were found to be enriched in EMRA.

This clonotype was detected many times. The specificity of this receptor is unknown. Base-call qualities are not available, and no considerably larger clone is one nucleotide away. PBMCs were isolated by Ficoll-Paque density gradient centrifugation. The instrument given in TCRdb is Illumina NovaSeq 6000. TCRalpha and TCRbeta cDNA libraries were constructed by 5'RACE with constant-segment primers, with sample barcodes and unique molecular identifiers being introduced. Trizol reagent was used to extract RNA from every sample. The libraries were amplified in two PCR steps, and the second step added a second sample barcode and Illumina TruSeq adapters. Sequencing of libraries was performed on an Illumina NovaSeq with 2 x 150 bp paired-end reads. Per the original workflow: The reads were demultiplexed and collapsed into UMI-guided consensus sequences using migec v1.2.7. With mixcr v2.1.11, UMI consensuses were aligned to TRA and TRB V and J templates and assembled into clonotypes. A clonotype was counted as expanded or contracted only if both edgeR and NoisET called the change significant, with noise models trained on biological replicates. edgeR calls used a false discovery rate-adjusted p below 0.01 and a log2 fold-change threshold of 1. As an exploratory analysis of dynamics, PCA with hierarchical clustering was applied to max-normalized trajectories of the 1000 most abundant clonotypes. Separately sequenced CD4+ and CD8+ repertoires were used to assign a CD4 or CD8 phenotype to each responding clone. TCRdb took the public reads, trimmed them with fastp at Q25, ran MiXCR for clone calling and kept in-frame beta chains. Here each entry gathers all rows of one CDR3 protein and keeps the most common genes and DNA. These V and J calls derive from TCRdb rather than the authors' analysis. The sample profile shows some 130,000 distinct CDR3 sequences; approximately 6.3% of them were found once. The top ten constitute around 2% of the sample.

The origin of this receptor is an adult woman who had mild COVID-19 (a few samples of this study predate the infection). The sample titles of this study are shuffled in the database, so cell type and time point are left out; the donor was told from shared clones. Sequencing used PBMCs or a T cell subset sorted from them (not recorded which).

For the CDR3, the sequence is CATSAQGPYNEQFF. Here is the DNA: TGTGCCACCAGCGCTCAGGGGCCTTACAATGAGCAGTTCTTC. The chain was built from TRBV15 and TRBJ2-1; TRBD1 is a weak D gene call, 6 bases matching. The CDR3 has 14 amino acids, counting the end cysteine and phenylalanine. CDR3 DNA is the only sequence kept; it has 42 bases, read in frame from the first base. CDR1 is given as LNHNV and CDR2 as YYDKDF, both from the germline V gene (reference sequence). V is cut by 5 bases and J by 4 bases, and the space between the germline ends is 12 bases.